This T cell receptor beta chain was found in a study of beta chain features in type 1 diabetes. Findings and limits, study-wide: Within each of all four CD4+ subsets, Type 1 diabetes patients had TCRB CDR3s that were moderately but significantly shorter.

Since all of the isolated RNA was reverse transcribed, expressed TCRB transcripts were what got sequenced. Sequenced by immunoSEQ multiplex PCR; TCRdb stores in-frame clones only, minus some. This sample has more than 250,000 clones; about 20% occur once, and the top ten carry 0.028%. The V gene's germline CDR1 is MNHNY and CDR2 SVGAGI (reference sequence). This CDR3 region has 11 residues. Trimming stripped 7 bases from V and 6 bases from J, with 9 bases between. Sorted populations all had greater than 95% purity. The table lists this clone with a few counts. Its antigen is still unknown. The chain carries TRBV6-6 and TRBJ1-1; D uncertain. This TCR was recovered from a woman between 40 and 50 years old with type 1 diabetes. The sample consisted of naive CD4+ T cells from blood. CDR3 nucleotide sequence: TGTGCCAGCAACGCGGCAGCTGAAGCTTTCTTT. It codes for CASNAAAEAFF.